This is a list of T cell receptor beta chains from one sample in a study of human T cells and chemical hapten exposure. Via MiXCR, TCRdb re-called the 5' RACE reads, giving one row per CDR3 protein. Found here are 65,000 to 95,000 distinct CDR3 sequences, roughly 8.4% of them singletons; the top ten hold 2% to 2.5%. The receptors were sampled from a male donor in good health. The CDR3 runs from the conserved cysteine through the conserved F or W. The D gene is left open where the match is weak. The listing skips clone size in some rows; elsewhere it reads once, few, many or a size class.

d_gene	abundance	j_gene	v_gene	CDR3aa	CDR3nt
TRBD2	many	TRBJ2-5	TRBV2	CASKAGGADETQYF	TGTGCCAGCAAAGCGGGGGGGGCCGATGAGACCCAGTACTTC
NA	NA	TRBJ2-4	TRBV6-5	CASSYGPLENIQYF	TGTGCCAGCAGTTACGGGCCCTTGGAAAACATTCAGTACTTC
TRBD2	few	TRBJ2-3	TRBV3-1	CASSQELETSGWVDTDTQYF	TGTGCCAGCAGCCAAGAATTGGAGACTAGCGGCTGGGTTGACACAGATACGCAGTATTTT
NA	few	TRBJ1-2	TRBV11-2	CASSLDQGSGRVGGYTF	TGTGCCAGCAGCTTAGATCAGGGTTCAGGGAGAGTCGGTGGCTACACCTTC
NA	few	TRBJ1-1	TRBV6-5	CASTNRGRENTEAFF	TGTGCCAGCACCAACCGAGGCCGAGAGAACACTGAAGCTTTCTTT
NA	few	TRBJ1-5	TRBV19	CASSIWDSNQPQHF	TGTGCCAGTAGTATCTGGGATAGCAATCAGCCCCAGCATTTT
NA	many	TRBJ2-7	TRBV9	CASSEGGGGLGPQQYF	TGTGCCAGCAGCGAGGGGGGGGGCGGCCTGGGGCCACAGCAGTACTTC
NA	few	TRBJ1-4	TRBV7-2	CASSPPPTNEKLFF	TGTGCCAGCAGCCCCCCTCCAACTAATGAAAAACTGTTTTTT
TRBD1	few	TRBJ1-1	TRBV27	CASSPWGGQGPEAFF	TGTGCCAGCAGTCCCTGGGGGGGACAGGGCCCTGAAGCTTTCTTT
NA	NA	TRBJ1-1	TRBV6-1	CASILDRTEAFF	NA
NA	few	TRBJ1-1	TRBV7-8	CASSFRSTGAEAFF	TGTGCCAGCAGCTTCAGGTCAACAGGCGCTGAAGCTTTCTTT
NA	many	TRBJ1-1	TRBV5-8	CASSLDLNTEAFF	TGTGCCAGCAGCTTGGACCTTAACACTGAAGCTTTCTTT
TRBD2	many	TRBJ2-2	TRBV6-5	CASSRGAGRGTGELFF	TGTGCCAGCAGTAGGGGAGCGGGGAGGGGCACCGGGGAGCTGTTTTTT
NA	few	TRBJ2-7	TRBV29-1	CSVGGRQHYEQYF	TGCAGCGTTGGGGGACGGCAACACTACGAGCAGTACTTC
NA	few	TRBJ1-1	TRBV6-2/TRBV6-3	CASTSANQEAFF	TGTGCCAGCACCTCCGCGAATCAAGAAGCTTTCTTT
NA	NA	TRBJ1-2	TRBV14	CASSLTGTQLNYGYTF	TGTGCCAGCAGCCTAACTGGGACACAGCTTAACTATGGCTACACCTTC
NA	many	TRBJ2-3	TRBV4-2	CASSQGDGTPSTDTQYF	TGTGCCAGCAGCCAAGGAGATGGGACTCCTAGCACAGATACGCAGTATTTT
TRBD1	few	TRBJ2-7	TRBV3-1	CASSSAVWGQGTLSDEQYF	TGTGCCAGCAGCTCCGCGGTATGGGGACAGGGGACCCTCAGTGACGAGCAGTACTTC
TRBD1	NA	TRBJ2-5	TRBV10-3	CAISHPNRGKETQYF	TGTGCCATCAGTCACCCAAACAGGGGGAAAGAGACCCAGTACTTC
NA	NA	TRBJ1-4	TRBV7-8	CASSVGPNEKLFF	TGTGCCAGCAGCGTCGGGCCTAATGAAAAACTGTTTTTT
NA	few	TRBJ1-1	TRBV7-6	CASTPGGNTEAFF	TGTGCCAGCACCCCTGGAGGCAACACTGAAGCTTTCTTT
NA	NA	TRBJ1-1	TRBV9	CASSVDYRDTEAFF	TGTGCCAGCAGCGTAGATTACAGGGACACTGAAGCTTTCTTT
NA	many	TRBJ1-1	TRBV21-1	CATQPRYTEAFF	TGTGCCACCCAGCCACGATACACTGAAGCTTTCTTT
NA	many	TRBJ2-1	TRBV12-3/TRBV12-4	CASSLVVSLERNSYNEQFF	TGTGCCAGCAGTTTAGTGGTCAGCCTAGAGCGGAACTCCTACAATGAGCAGTTCTTC
NA	many	TRBJ2-5	TRBV27	CASSAVGGQETQYF	TGTGCCAGCAGTGCCGTCGGGGGCCAAGAGACCCAGTACTTC
TRBD1	many	TRBJ2-7	TRBV6-5	CASSYSGTGNYEQYF	TGTGCCAGCAGTTACTCCGGGACAGGGAACTACGAGCAGTACTTC
TRBD2	many	TRBJ2-3	TRBV12-3/TRBV12-4	CASSGLGGTDTQYF	TGTGCCAGCAGTGGACTAGGTGGCACAGATACGCAGTATTTT
TRBD1	many	TRBJ2-1	TRBV20-1	CSAIRDRVNEQFF	TGCAGTGCTATCCGGGACAGGGTCAATGAGCAGTTCTTC
NA	many	TRBJ2-2	TRBV27	CASSLAGLNTGELFF	TGTGCCAGCAGTTTAGCAGGACTGAACACCGGGGAGCTGTTTTTT
NA	NA	TRBJ2-2	TRBV6-5	CASSLDRPDANTGELFF	TGTGCCAGCAGTCTTGACAGGCCCGACGCGAACACCGGGGAGCTGTTTTTT
NA	many	TRBJ2-6	TRBV29-1	CSVESSGANVLTF	TGCAGCGTTGAGAGCTCTGGGGCCAACGTCCTGACTTTC
TRBD2	NA	TRBJ2-3	TRBV7-2	CASRTSGSSDTQYF	TGTGCCAGCAGAACCAGCGGGAGTTCAGATACGCAGTATTTT
NA	many	TRBJ1-2	TRBV5-1	CASSFREDGYTF	TGCGCCAGCAGCTTCAGGGAGGATGGCTACACCTTC
NA	NA	TRBJ1-2	TRBV4-1	CASSPLTGGNYGDTF	TGCGCCAGCAGCCCCCTCACGGGGGGGAACTATGGCGACACCTTC
TRBD1	few	TRBJ1-5	TRBV10-3	CAIKSGTGANQPQHF	TGTGCCATTAAAAGCGGGACAGGGGCCAATCAGCCCCAGCATTTT
TRBD1	NA	TRBJ1-3	TRBV6-1	CASSDRDSEGNTIYF	TGTGCCAGCAGTGACCGGGACAGCGAAGGAAACACCATATATTTT
TRBD2	NA	TRBJ2-7	TRBV20-1	CSAIGGLADYEQYF	TGCAGTGCTATTGGGGGACTAGCGGATTACGAGCAGTACTTC
TRBD1	many	TRBJ2-7	TRBV27	CASSLYGDRVYEQYF	TGTGCCAGCAGTTTATATGGGGACAGGGTGTACGAGCAGTACTTC
NA	few	TRBJ2-3	TRBV7-8	CASRSGGTDTQYF	TGTGCCAGCAGGTCAGGGGGCACAGATACGCAGTATTTT
TRBD1	NA	TRBJ1-5	TRBV10-3	CAISGTGGNQPQHF	TGTGCCATCAGTGGGACAGGAGGCAATCAGCCCCAGCATTTT
TRBD1	NA	TRBJ2-1	TRBV27	CASSPLTGGSYNEQFF	TGTGCCAGCTCCCCTTTAACAGGGGGCTCCTACAATGAGCAGTTCTTC
NA	NA	TRBJ1-1	TRBV20-1	CSAVEGGADTEAFF	TGCAGTGCTGTCGAGGGGGGCGCGGACACTGAAGCTTTCTTT
NA	many	TRBJ2-7	TRBV25-1	CASSDLGSEQYF	TGTGCCAGCAGTGATCTGGGTTCCGAGCAGTACTTC
NA	NA	TRBJ2-5	TRBV9	CASSVYRARKETQYF	TGTGCCAGCAGCGTATATAGAGCGCGGAAAGAGACCCAGTACTTC
TRBD1	few	TRBJ1-2	TRBV14	CASSQDFIGGRYGYTF	TGTGCCAGCAGCCAAGATTTCATAGGGGGCCGATATGGCTACACCTTC
NA	few	TRBJ1-6	TRBV7-8	CASSLGEQGLHF	TGTGCCAGCAGCTTAGGAGAGCAGGGGCTCCACTTT